The 15 T cell receptor beta chains in this list originate from one sample, sequenced in a study of blood T cell repertoires in COVID-19. Here immunoSEQ multiplex PCR was the method, and the copy in TCRdb shows in-frame clones only, minus some. The sample shows more than 130,000 clones, around 80% of them seen only once. Material for sequencing was peripheral blood. The receptors originated from a woman at least 80 years old in a cohort sampled during active or convalescent COVID-19.

The chain joins TRBV4-2 to TRBJ2-2; possibly TRBD1 for D (6 bases). The V and J ends lost 4 bases and 3 bases respectively, with 21 bases between them. This CDR3 contains 18 residues. Germline values: CDR1 LGHNA, CDR2 YNFKEQ. Here the CDR3 DNA reads TGTGCCAGCAGCCGAGTACAGGGAAGGTGGGCTGACACCGGGGAGCTGTTTTTT. Protein: CASSRVQGRWADTGELFF.

Here the CDR3 reads CASSNRQMNTEAFF. CDR3 DNA sequence: TGTGCCAGCAGCAATCGACAGATGAACACTGAAGCTTTCTTT. J is TRBJ1-1 and V is TRBV7-6; D might be TRBD1 (5 bases). Trimming stripped 5 bases from V and 0 bases from J, with 10 bases between. CDR3 length: 14 amino acids. CDR1 SGHVS and CDR2 FNYEAQ come from the germline V gene. Filled out from reference TRBV7-6 and TRBJ1-1, the complete variable domain reads GAGVSQSPRYKVTKRGQDVALRCDPISGHVSLYWYRQALGQGPEFLTYFNYEAQQDKSGLPNDRFSAERPEGSISTLTIQRTEQRDSAMYRCASSNRQMNTEAFFGQGTRLTVV.

This clone turned up a few times. The rearrangement links TRBV12-3 or TRBV12-4 to TRBJ1-5; possible D gene TRBD1, 6 bases. Trimming pared 6 bases from V and 6 bases from J, leaving 12 bases between. This CDR3 contains 13 residues. The chain's CDR3 is CASSTRGIQPQHF. The CDR3 nucleotides read TGTGCCAGCAGCACCAGGGGTATTCAGCCCCAGCATTTT.

The chain recombines TRBV19 with TRBJ1-4; a weak D match, TRBD1 (6 bases). Germline CDR1 and CDR2: LNHDA and SQIVND (reference sequence). Trimming took 5 bases from V and 5 from J, leaving 18 bases between them. The CDR3 has 16 residues. CDR3 loop: CASSVGLGGGNEKLFF. The CDR3 nucleotides read TGTGCCAGTAGTGTCGGGCTGGGAGGGGGAAATGAAAAACTGTTTTTT.

This chain links TRBV20-1 with TRBJ1-2; D call uncertain. V lost 3 bases to trimming and J lost 8 bases, with 7 bases between them. In germline, CDR1 is DFQATT, CDR2 SNEGSKA (reference sequence). This CDR3 contains 10 residues. This CDR3 reads CSASYRGYTF. The CDR3 nucleotides read TGCAGTGCTAGTTATCGGGGCTACACCTTC.

The CDR3 DNA reads as TGTGCCAGCAGGCCCGGGACTTGGCCCGGGGAGCTGTTTTTT. Protein product: CASRPGTWPGELFF. The chain uses TRBV3-1 (or the pseudogene TRBV3-2) and TRBJ2-2, with D possibly being TRBD2 (6 bases). CDR1 is LGHDT, CDR2 YNNKEL, per germline (reference sequence). There are 14 residues in the CDR3. Trimming cost V 6 bases and J 6 bases, with 14 bases left between them.

This clone was detected a few times. J is TRBJ2-3 and V is TRBV28, with 11 bases that match TRBD1. The CDR3 totals 16 residues. Per germline, CDR1 MDHEN and CDR2 SYDVKM. With V trimmed by 1 base and J by 5 bases, 5 bases remained unmatched. The chain's CDR3 is CASSLYGTGGLDTQYF. DNA for the CDR3: TGTGCCAGCAGTTTATATGGGACAGGGGGTCTAGATACGCAGTATTTT.

The chain links TRBV27 to TRBJ2-3, with 11 positions matching TRBD2. CDR3 length: 19 residues. With 6 bases clipped from V and 1 base from J, the junction kept 15 bases outside the gene matches. Germline lookup yields CDR1 MNHEY and CDR2 SMNVEV (reference sequence). CDR3 coding DNA: TGTGCCAGCAGGGCGCCGCTAGCGGGGGGTCGAGGAGGCACAGATACGCAGTATTTT. Translating it yields CASRAPLAGGRGGTDTQYF.

CDR3 sequence reads: CASSWTSANFSYNEQFF. The CDR3, as DNA: TGTGCCAGCAGTTGGACTAGCGCGAACTTCTCCTACAATGAGCAGTTCTTC. The rearrangement links TRBV2 to TRBJ2-1, with 9 bases that match TRBD2. The CDR3 is 17 amino acids. J was trimmed by 0 bases and V by 5 bases; bases with no gene match: 8. Looked up from germline, CDR1 is SNHLY and CDR2 is FYNNEI.

The chain recombines TRBV5-1 with TRBJ1-4, with TRBD1 identical over 9 bases. Germline lookup yields CDR1 SGHRS and CDR2 YFSETQ. The CDR3 has 16 residues. Trimming cost V 4 bases and J 0 bases; bases outside gene matches: 4. Written as DNA, the CDR3 is TGCGCCAGCAGCCGGACAGGGGTCTCAACTAATGAAAAACTGTTTTTT. It yields the protein CASSRTGVSTNEKLFF. Filled out from reference TRBV5-1 and TRBJ1-4, the complete variable domain reads KAGVTQTPRYLIKTRGQQVTLSCSPISGHRSVSWYQQTPGQGLQFLFEYFSETQRNKGNFPGRFSGRQFSNSRSEMNVSTLELGDSALYLCASSRTGVSTNEKLFFGSGTQLSVL.

The genes are TRBV5-1 and TRBJ2-2; no reliable D call. The V end was cut by 0 bases, the J end by 1 base, with 4 bases between. CDR1 is SGHRS and CDR2 is YFSETQ in the germline V gene. The CDR3 spans 14 residues. The DNA for the CDR3 is TGCGCCAGCAGCTTGGTAGAGAACACCGGGGAGCTGTTTTTT. Translated, it gives CASSLVENTGELFF.

This chain uses TRBV2 with TRBJ2-1, with a possible D match to TRBD2 (5 bases). The CDR3 runs 13 residues. The V end lost 4 bases, the J end lost 9 bases, and 13 bases lay between the germline ends. Germline loops: CDR1 SNHLY, CDR2 FYNNEI. CDR3 residues: CASSGTAAGEQFF. CDR3 nucleotide sequence: TGTGCCAGCAGTGGGACGGCGGCGGGTGAGCAGTTCTTC.

This clone was picked up a small number of times. The rearrangement links TRBV7-3 to TRBJ1-1; D gene uncertain. V lost 6 bases to trimming and J lost 4 bases, with 12 bases between them. The CDR3 totals 13 residues. The germline gives CDR1 SGHTA, CDR2 FQGTGA. CDR3: CASSFHSSTEAFF. The CDR3 DNA follows: TGTGCCAGCAGTTTTCACTCAAGCACTGAAGCTTTCTTT. Together with reference TRBV7-3 and TRBJ1-1, the CDR3 gives the full variable domain: GAGVSQTPSNKVTEKGKYVELRCDPISGHTALYWYRQSLGQGPEFLIYFQGTGAADDSGLPNDRFFAVRPEGSVSTLKIQRTERGDSAVYLCASSFHSSTEAFFGQGTRLTVV.

The chain has TRBV4-2 and TRBJ2-1; the match to TRBD2 covers 7 bases. The CDR3 totals 11 residues. V shed 1 base and J 12 bases; nucleotides not matched to a gene: 0. The germline V gene has CDR1 LGHNA and CDR2 YNFKEQ. In nucleotides, the CDR3 is TGTGCCAGCAGCCAAGGGGGGGGGCAGTTCTTC. Residues: CASSQGGGQFF.

The chain has TRBV28 and TRBJ1-2; D possibly corresponds to TRBD1 (5 bases). There are 13 residues in the CDR3. Germline values: CDR1 MDHEN, CDR2 SYDVKM. The V and J ends lost 11 bases and 7 bases respectively, with 20 bases between them. The CDR3 sequence: CAARGGVDSGYTF. CDR3 coding DNA: TGTGCCGCTCGGGGGGGTGTGGACTCTGGCTACACCTTC.